The rows below give T cell receptor beta chains drawn from one sample of a study of cytomegalovirus exposure and HLA in healthy donors. The protocol was immunoSEQ multiplex PCR, while the TCRdb copy is restricted to in-frame clones and leaves out a portion. The profile shows roughly 140,000 clones, 70% to 85% of them singletons. Sequencing was done on a sample of PBMCs. Receptors were obtained from a male donor in good health and CMV-seronegative. The CDR3 runs from the conserved cysteine through the conserved F or W. A D gene is named only where the DNA matches it firmly. Some rows have no size entry. The others give once, few or many, or a class for an expanded clone.

d_call	v_call	j_call	clone_size	cdr3_aa	cdr3_nt
TRBD1	TRBV4-3	TRBJ2-7	.	CASSQASTGGYEQYF	TGCGCCAGCAGCCAAGCCTCGACAGGGGGCTACGAGCAGTACTTC
.	TRBV5-4	TRBJ1-1	.	CASSLDRNTEAFF	TGTGCCAGCAGCCTGGACAGAAACACTGAAGCTTTCTTT
.	TRBV11-3	TRBJ1-1	.	CASSLTGDLTEAFF	TGTGCCAGCAGCTTAACCGGAGACCTCACTGAAGCTTTCTTT
TRBD2	TRBV5-4	TRBJ2-7	.	CASSSTSGGYYEQYF	TGTGCCAGCAGCTCGACTAGCGGAGGTTACTACGAGCAGTACTTC
TRBD2	TRBV5-1	TRBJ2-5	.	CASSWGLAGVRETQYF	TGCGCCAGCAGCTGGGGACTAGCGGGGGTGAGAGAGACCCAGTACTTC
.	TRBV30	TRBJ1-5	.	CASGFSNQPQHF	TGTGCCTCGGGATTTAGCAATCAGCCCCAGCATTTT
TRBD1	TRBV29-1	TRBJ1-2	.	CSPEQGAEVGYTF	TGCAGCCCGGAACAGGGGGCGGAGGTTGGCTACACCTTC
.	TRBV7-2	TRBJ2-3	.	CASRTGGLTDTQYF	TGTGCCAGCAGGACCGGGGGACTCACAGATACGCAGTATTTT
.	TRBV9	TRBJ2-7	.	CASTRRVDGEQYF	TGTGCCAGCACACGGCGGGTAGATGGGGAGCAGTACTTC
TRBD1	TRBV4-1	TRBJ1-1	.	CASRLGTAAMNTEAFF	TGCGCCAGCAGACTCGGGACAGCGGCTATGAACACTGAAGCTTTCTTT
.	TRBV7-2	TRBJ2-1	.	CASSAPGVGINEQFF	TGTGCCAGCAGTGCCCCGGGAGTTGGTATCAATGAGCAGTTCTTC
TRBD1	TRBV18	TRBJ2-1	.	CASSPIRTGGPSPGNEQFF	TGTGCCAGCTCACCAATCCGGACAGGGGGCCCCAGCCCGGGGAATGAGCAGTTCTTC
.	TRBV6-1	TRBJ2-7	.	CASWDSSSYEQYF	TGTGCCAGCTGGGACTCCAGCTCCTACGAGCAGTACTTC
.	TRBV9	TRBJ2-2	.	CASSPRGASQSTGELFF	TGTGCCAGCAGCCCCAGGGGTGCTAGCCAAAGCACCGGGGAGCTGTTTTTT
.	TRBV30	TRBJ1-5	.	CAWSTQGMQPQHF	TGTGCCTGGAGTACCCAGGGGATGCAGCCCCAGCATTTT
TRBD2	TRBV6-5	TRBJ2-1	.	CASTRLAGGREQFF	TGTGCCAGCACCCGACTAGCGGGAGGGCGTGAGCAGTTCTTC
TRBD1	TRBV19	TRBJ1-4	.	CASSMGQGGEKLFF	TGTGCCAGTAGTATGGGTCAAGGGGGCGAAAAACTGTTTTTT
TRBD2	TRBV2	TRBJ2-1	.	CASSESSGSWNEQFF	TGTGCCAGCAGTGAATCTAGCGGGAGTTGGAATGAGCAGTTCTTC
.	TRBV9	TRBJ2-2	.	CASSPRTLPNTGELFF	TGTGCCAGCAGCCCCCGGACACTTCCGAACACCGGGGAGCTGTTTTTT
.	TRBV7-8	TRBJ2-5	once	CASSLGDWRLETQYF	TGTGCCAGCAGCTTGGGGGACTGGAGGTTGGAGACCCAGTACTTC
.	TRBV28	TRBJ2-7	.	CASRGAGSYEQYF	TGTGCCAGCAGAGGGGCCGGCTCCTACGAGCAGTACTTC
TRBD1	TRBV19	TRBJ1-2	.	CASSTQTGGHYGYTF	TGTGCCAGTAGTACCCAGACAGGGGGCCACTATGGCTACACCTTC